This T cell receptor beta chain emerged from a study of CD8 T cells in ankylosing spondylitis. Each CDR3 protein is one row after TCRdb ran MiXCR on the 5' RACE reads. The table records about 250,000 distinct CDR3 sequences, roughly a tenth of them present only once. Looked up from germline, CDR1 is SSHAT and CDR2 is FNYEAQ (reference sequence). Trimming removed 5 bases from V and 6 bases from J; junction bases left unmatched: 10. The CDR3 length is 15 residues. This clonotype has a handful of counts. The sequence was obtained from a male donor with ankylosing spondylitis or in good health (not recorded which). The sequenced sample consisted of blood, either unsorted or a sorted T cell fraction (not recorded which). This chain uses TRBV7-7 with TRBJ2-7; 10 nucleotides agree with TRBD1. CDR3 region: CASSQIGTGEVEQYF. In DNA, the CDR3 is TGTGCCAGCAGCCAAATTGGGACAGGGGAGGTCGAGCAGTACTTC.